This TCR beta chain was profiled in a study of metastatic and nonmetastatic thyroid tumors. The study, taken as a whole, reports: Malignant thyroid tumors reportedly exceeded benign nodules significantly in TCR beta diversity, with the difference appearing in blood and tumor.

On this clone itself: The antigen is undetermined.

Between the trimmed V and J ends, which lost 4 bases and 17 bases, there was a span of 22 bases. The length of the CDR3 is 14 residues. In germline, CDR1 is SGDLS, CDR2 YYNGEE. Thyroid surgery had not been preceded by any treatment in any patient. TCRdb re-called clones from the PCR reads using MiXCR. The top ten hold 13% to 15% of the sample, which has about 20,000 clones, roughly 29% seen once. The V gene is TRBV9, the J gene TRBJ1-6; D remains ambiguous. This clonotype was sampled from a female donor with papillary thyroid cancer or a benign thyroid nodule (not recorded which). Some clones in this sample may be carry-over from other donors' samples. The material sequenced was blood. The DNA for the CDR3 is TGTGCCAGCAGCTTAAGCTCCTATAATTCACCAATCCACTTT. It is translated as CASSLSSYNSPIHF.